The T cell receptor (beta chain) described here comes from a study of CD8 T cells in ankylosing spondylitis. The study's findings and limits: The study identified a TCR beta motif of 7 or 8 highly homologous variants that appeared characteristic of ankylosing spondylitis blood. There was reportedly significant enrichment of clones that were disease-linked in matched ankylosing spondylitis synovial fluid. Earlier studies detected some motif variants in reactive arthritis synovial fluid and blood.

Germline CDR1 LGHNA, CDR2 YSLEER. With 3 bases removed from V and 4 bases from J, the gap between germline ends came to 10 bases. The CDR3 has 14 residues. The TCR beta libraries were generated through quantitative 5'-RACE incorporating molecular barcodes. TCRdb ran MiXCR on the 5' RACE reads and lists one entry per CDR3 protein. The sample consists of about 220,000 distinct CDR3 sequences, approximately 20% of them appearing once. This clonotype was detected only a few times. The antigen is undetermined. This sequence joins TRBV4-3 and TRBJ1-3; D remains unclear. The material sequenced was blood, either unsorted or a sorted T cell fraction (not recorded which). The source is a male donor with ankylosing spondylitis. CDR3 in amino acids: CASSHRGPGNTIYF. The CDR3 region has the DNA TGCGCCAGCAGCCACCGGGGTCCCGGAAACACCATATATTTT.